This TCR beta chain comes out of a study of T cell responses to AZD1222 COVID-19 vaccine. Whole-study findings and limits: Regions 160-218 and 743-854 held dominance among vaccine-associated CD4 TCRs, which spanned spike. Possibly, clonal diversity was underestimated; donors were largely white British and included more females. Spike-specific TCR breadth rose after two AZD1222 doses, and depth rose as well.

As regards this clone: The target antigen is unknown. The same CDR3 can be traced to other DNA sequences in this sample.

Some clones are missing from TCRdb's copy, which holds only in-frame ones; the method was immunoSEQ multiplex PCR. The table lists about 120,000 clones, around 81% of them singletons. The CDR3 runs 15 residues. Germline CDR1 is KGHSH and CDR2 is LQKENI. V gave up 3 bases and J gave up 0 bases; unmatched junction bases: 4. The gene calls are TRBV18 and TRBJ1-1, with 7 bases that match TRBD1. Sequenced here: peripheral blood, sampled on day 0 of AZD1222 vaccination. The clonotype was recovered from an adult in good health. The CDR3 DNA sequence: TGTGCCAGCTCACCTCCCGGGACAGTGAACACTGAAGCTTTCTTT. Translating gives CASSPPGTVNTEAFF.